The sequence of this TCR beta chain was determined in a study of T cell responses to AZD1222 COVID-19 vaccine. A word on this clone: Its matching antigen is unknown.

Germline CDR1 SNHLY, CDR2 FYNNEI. V was trimmed by 3 bases and J by 5 bases, leaving 8 bases between them. The length of the CDR3 is 12 residues. The repertoire was sequenced with immunoSEQ multiplex PCR; TCRdb's copy has only in-frame clones and lacks some. Of around 160,000 clones listed, 75% to 90% are singletons. Notes on the study in general: Donors in the cohort were predominantly white British and more often female, and clonal diversity was possibly underestimated. After two AZD1222 doses, spike-specific TCR breadth and depth rose versus day 0. Of the AZD1222 recipients, only 5 or 6 were seropositive at baseline.

The source of this sequence is an adult in good health. This rearrangement joins TRBV2 to TRBJ2-7, with unresolved D. Sequencing used peripheral blood, obtained on day 0 of MenACWY control vaccination. Here the CDR3 reads CASSDYSDEQYF. The CDR3 DNA reads as TGTGCCAGCAGTGACTATTCCGACGAGCAGTACTTC.